The rows below give T cell receptor beta chains drawn from one sample of a study of sequential checkpoint blockade in melanoma. Here immunoSEQ multiplex PCR was the method, and the copy in TCRdb shows in-frame clones only, minus some. Of over 15,000 clones in the sample, 80% were seen once. The sequenced sample was CD8+ T cells sorted from blood (inferred from file names), obtained from a patient given nivolumab and ipilimumab in sequence. Receptor source: a human donor with melanoma. Both conserved end residues are part of each CDR3. The order of the fields is clone size, J gene, V gene, D gene, CDR3 DNA, CDR3 protein. D genes are given only for firm matches. Size is stated for part of the rows, as once, few or many counts, or as a class when the clone is expanded.

abundance: NA
j_gene: TRBJ1-1
v_gene: TRBV7-6
d_gene: NA
CDR3nt: TGTGCCAGCAGCTTTCTTCAGGGTGAAACTGAAGCTTTCTTT
CDR3aa: CASSFLQGETEAFF

abundance: few
j_gene: TRBJ2-7
v_gene: TRBV7-2
d_gene: TRBD2
CDR3nt: TGTGCCAGCAGCTCGCCGGGGGGAACCTACGAGCAGTACTTC
CDR3aa: CASSSPGGTYEQYF

abundance: NA
j_gene: TRBJ2-7
v_gene: TRBV5-5
d_gene: TRBD1
CDR3nt: TGTGCCAGCAGCGGGGACAGGGGCAACGAGCAGTACTTC
CDR3aa: CASSGDRGNEQYF

abundance: NA
j_gene: TRBJ2-7
v_gene: TRBV7-3
d_gene: NA
CDR3nt: TGTGCCAGCAGCGCGGACAGTTCGGACGAGCAGTACTTC
CDR3aa: CASSADSSDEQYF

abundance: NA
j_gene: TRBJ2-7
v_gene: TRBV7-3
d_gene: NA
CDR3nt: TGTGCCAGCAGCTTGAGACAGTCCTACGAGCAGTACTTC
CDR3aa: CASSLRQSYEQYF

abundance: NA
j_gene: TRBJ2-2
v_gene: TRBV15
d_gene: TRBD1
CDR3nt: TGTGCCACTAACCCGGACAGGGTATCATCCGGGGAGCTGTTTTTT
CDR3aa: CATNPDRVSSGELFF

abundance: NA
j_gene: TRBJ1-4
v_gene: TRBV5-4
d_gene: TRBD1
CDR3nt: TGTGCCAGCAGTATGGTAGACAGGGATGAAAAACTGTTTTTT
CDR3aa: CASSMVDRDEKLFF

abundance: NA
j_gene: TRBJ2-7
v_gene: TRBV11-1
d_gene: NA
CDR3nt: TGTGCCAGCACCACGGAACCGGAGGAGCAGTACTTC
CDR3aa: CASTTEPEEQYF

abundance: NA
j_gene: TRBJ2-7
v_gene: TRBV28
d_gene: TRBD1
CDR3nt: TGTGCCAGCAGTCCTCCAAGAGGGACAGTTTCTCGCTCCTACGAGCAGTACTTC
CDR3aa: CASSPPRGTVSRSYEQYF

abundance: NA
j_gene: TRBJ1-1
v_gene: TRBV4-2
d_gene: NA
CDR3nt: TGTGCCAGCAGCCAGTACTCACCTAGCACTGAAGCTTTCTTT
CDR3aa: CASSQYSPSTEAFF

abundance: few
j_gene: TRBJ2-3
v_gene: TRBV4-3
d_gene: TRBD2
CDR3nt: TGCGCCAGCAGCCAAGAGGCTAGCGGGAGGGGGACAGATACGCAGTATTTT
CDR3aa: CASSQEASGRGTDTQYF

abundance: NA
j_gene: TRBJ2-7
v_gene: TRBV4-3
d_gene: TRBD1
CDR3nt: TGCGCCAGCAGCCGAACCGGGACAGGGACCTACGAGCAGTACTTC
CDR3aa: CASSRTGTGTYEQYF

abundance: NA
j_gene: TRBJ1-3
v_gene: TRBV10-2
d_gene: NA
CDR3nt: TGCGCCAGCAGTGAGTCAACGGGGATATCTGGAAACACCATATATTTT
CDR3aa: CASSESTGISGNTIYF

abundance: NA
j_gene: TRBJ2-7
v_gene: TRBV28
d_gene: NA
CDR3nt: TGTGCCAGCAGTTTAGTCGCGGCCGGCCACGAGCAGTACTTC
CDR3aa: CASSLVAAGHEQYF

abundance: NA
j_gene: TRBJ2-7
v_gene: TRBV15
d_gene: TRBD2
CDR3nt: TGTGCCACCGCAGATAGCGGGATTTACGAGCAGTACTTC
CDR3aa: CATADSGIYEQYF

abundance: medium-sized
j_gene: TRBJ1-1
v_gene: TRBV5-8
d_gene: NA
CDR3nt: TGTGCCAGCACCCGTGAAGCTTTCTTT
CDR3aa: CASTREAFF

abundance: NA
j_gene: TRBJ1-3
v_gene: TRBV4-2
d_gene: NA
CDR3nt: TGTGCCAGCAGTCCAGACAGTTTCGGAAACACCATATATTTT
CDR3aa: CASSPDSFGNTIYF

abundance: few
j_gene: TRBJ2-6
v_gene: TRBV23-1
d_gene: NA
CDR3nt: TGCGCCAGCAGTCAAATAGACACACGCTCTGGGGCCAACGTCCTGACTTTC
CDR3aa: CASSQIDTRSGANVLTF

abundance: few
j_gene: TRBJ2-7
v_gene: TRBV29-1
d_gene: NA
CDR3nt: TGCAGCGGACAGGCTCCAGGCTCCTACGAGCAGTACTTC
CDR3aa: CSGQAPGSYEQYF

abundance: NA
j_gene: TRBJ2-7
v_gene: TRBV13
d_gene: TRBD1
CDR3nt: TGTGCCAGCAGCTTCTCGGGACAGGGTACGTACGAGCAGTACTTC
CDR3aa: CASSFSGQGTYEQYF

abundance: NA
j_gene: TRBJ2-7
v_gene: TRBV27
d_gene: TRBD2
CDR3nt: TGTGCCAGCAGTCTGACTAGCGACTACGAGCAGTACTTC
CDR3aa: CASSLTSDYEQYF

abundance: NA
j_gene: TRBJ2-7
v_gene: TRBV9
d_gene: TRBD2
CDR3nt: TGTGCCAGCAGCTCAGGAGCTAGCGGGAGATACGAGCAGTACTTC
CDR3aa: CASSSGASGRYEQYF

abundance: NA
j_gene: TRBJ2-7
v_gene: TRBV5-1
d_gene: TRBD1
CDR3nt: TGCGCCAGCAGCTTCGGGACAGGGGCCTACGAGCAGTACTTC
CDR3aa: CASSFGTGAYEQYF

abundance: NA
j_gene: TRBJ1-1
v_gene: TRBV9
d_gene: NA
CDR3nt: TGTGCCAGCAGCGAAACAGGGATTGAAGCTTTCTTT
CDR3aa: CASSETGIEAFF

abundance: NA
j_gene: TRBJ1-2
v_gene: TRBV7-9
d_gene: NA
CDR3nt: TGTGCCAGCAGCCATTCACGGGGGTTCTATGGCTACACCTTC
CDR3aa: CASSHSRGFYGYTF

abundance: NA
j_gene: TRBJ2-2
v_gene: TRBV7-6
d_gene: TRBD2
CDR3nt: TGTGCCAGCAGCGGCCTAGCGGGAGGGCCCACCGGGGAGCTGTTTTTT
CDR3aa: CASSGLAGGPTGELFF

abundance: few
j_gene: TRBJ1-2
v_gene: TRBV10-3
d_gene: NA
CDR3nt: TGTGCCATCAGTGAGATGGGAGGCTATGGCTACACCTTC
CDR3aa: CAISEMGGYGYTF

abundance: NA
j_gene: TRBJ1-4
v_gene: TRBV7-6
d_gene: NA
CDR3nt: TGTGCCAGCAGCAAACAGGGTCTCACTAATGAAAAACTGTTTTTT
CDR3aa: CASSKQGLTNEKLFF

abundance: NA
j_gene: TRBJ1-2
v_gene: TRBV6-5
d_gene: NA
CDR3nt: TGTGCCAGCACCGCCGGGGACATAGGCTACACCTTC
CDR3aa: CASTAGDIGYTF

abundance: NA
j_gene: TRBJ1-6
v_gene: TRBV19
d_gene: NA
CDR3nt: TGTGCCAGTACACGACAGAATAATTCACCCCTCCACTTT
CDR3aa: CASTRQNNSPLHF

abundance: NA
j_gene: TRBJ1-2
v_gene: TRBV10-3
d_gene: TRBD1
CDR3nt: TGTGCCATCAGCCCGGGACAGGGGGCGATCGATTATGGCTACACCTTC
CDR3aa: CAISPGQGAIDYGYTF

abundance: NA
j_gene: TRBJ2-7
v_gene: TRBV19
d_gene: NA
CDR3nt: TGTGCCAGTAGTATAGATCTGTGGCTCTACGAGCAGTACTTC
CDR3aa: CASSIDLWLYEQYF

abundance: NA
j_gene: TRBJ1-5
v_gene: TRBV9
d_gene: TRBD1
CDR3nt: TGTGCCAGCAGCGTATCAGGGGGCAGAAATCAGCCCCAGCATTTT
CDR3aa: CASSVSGGRNQPQHF

abundance: NA
j_gene: TRBJ2-7
v_gene: TRBV6-5
d_gene: NA
CDR3nt: TGTGCCAGCAGACCTCCGGGGGAGTCCTACGAGCAGTACTTC
CDR3aa: CASRPPGESYEQYF

abundance: once
j_gene: TRBJ1-2
v_gene: TRBV28
d_gene: NA
CDR3nt: TGTGCCAGCAACCTCGGACAGAACTATGGCTACACCTTC
CDR3aa: CASNLGQNYGYTF

abundance: NA
j_gene: TRBJ1-1
v_gene: TRBV9
d_gene: NA
CDR3nt: TGTGCCAGCAACGACGGGGGTGGCACTGAAGCTTTCTTT
CDR3aa: CASNDGGGTEAFF

abundance: NA
j_gene: TRBJ2-7
v_gene: TRBV30
d_gene: NA
CDR3nt: TGTGCCGGCAACAGGGATTTCCCCTACGAGCAGTACTTC
CDR3aa: CAGNRDFPYEQYF

abundance: NA
j_gene: TRBJ2-7
v_gene: TRBV15
d_gene: NA
CDR3nt: TGTGCCACCAGCAGGGAGCAGATCTCCTACGAGCAGTACTTC
CDR3aa: CATSREQISYEQYF

abundance: NA
j_gene: TRBJ1-3
v_gene: TRBV27
d_gene: NA
CDR3nt: TGTGCCAGCAGTTTATCGCCAGGGCCCTCTGGAAACACCATATATTTT
CDR3aa: CASSLSPGPSGNTIYF

abundance: few
j_gene: TRBJ2-7
v_gene: TRBV6-1
d_gene: TRBD1
CDR3nt: TGTGCCAGCAGTGAATCCGGGACAGGGGGCTACGAGCAGTACTTC
CDR3aa: CASSESGTGGYEQYF